The 7 T cell receptor beta chains below all came from one sample that was sequenced in a study of blood T cell repertoires in COVID-19. Profiled with immunoSEQ multiplex PCR; TCRdb holds only in-frame clones, not every one. The table shows about 270,000 clones, with approximately 90% occurring only once. The source material was PBMCs or T cells enriched from blood (not recorded which). Receptors were obtained from a woman between 55 and 75 years old in a cohort exposed to, infected with or recovered from COVID-19 (not recorded which).

This chain uses TRBV7-9 with TRBJ1-5; unclear D gene. The V gene's germline CDR1 is SEHNR and CDR2 FQNEAQ (reference sequence). V was pared by 0 bases and J by 2 bases, with 11 bases between. This CDR3 contains 16 residues. CDR3 protein: CASSLAVGEGNQPQHF. CDR3 coding DNA: TGTGCCAGCAGCTTAGCGGTGGGAGAGGGCAATCAGCCCCAGCATTTT.

V gene TRBV7-3 combines with J gene TRBJ2-1; perhaps TRBD1 as D (5 bases). Germline V gene lookup returns CDR1 SGHTA and CDR2 FQGTGA. Trimming took 5 bases from V and 10 from J, leaving 18 bases between them. The CDR3 loop spans 14 amino acids. The CDR3 loop is CASSLTDGVVEQFF. The CDR3 bases are TGTGCCAGCAGCCTGACAGATGGGGTGGTGGAGCAGTTCTTC.

Only a few counts were recorded for this clone. The chain uses TRBV6-1 and TRBJ1-3; D gene ambiguous. The V and J ends lost 1 base and 0 bases respectively, with 7 bases between them. This CDR3 contains 15 residues. Germline assignment: CDR1 MNHNS and CDR2 SASEGT. CDR3 bases: TGTGCCAGCAGTGAAGGGCGGAGCTCTGGAAACACCATATATTTT. As protein: CASSEGRSSGNTIYF.

The V gene is TRBV28, the J gene TRBJ2-5, with D possibly being TRBD1 (5 bases). Germline CDR1 is MDHEN and CDR2 is SYDVKM. V lost 6 bases and J lost 5, with 13 bases in between. This CDR3 contains 13 residues. The CDR3 nucleotides are TGTGCCAGCAGACTACAGGTCGTGGAGACCCAGTACTTC. Translating it yields CASRLQVVETQYF. Combining the CDR3 with reference TRBV28 and TRBJ2-5 gives the whole variable domain DVKVTQSSRYLVKRTGEKVFLECVQDMDHENMFWYRQDPGLGLRLIYFSYDVKMKEKGDIPEGYSVSREKKERFSLILESASTNQTSMYLCASRLQVVETQYFGPGTRLLVL.

The chain links TRBV6-5 to TRBJ1-1; 7 bases are a match to TRBD1. Trimming removed 6 bases from V and 7 bases from J; junction bases left unmatched: 2. Germline V lookup: CDR1 MNHEY, CDR2 SVGAGI. The CDR3 totals 11 residues. The CDR3 DNA is TGTGCCAGCAGGAGACAGGGTGAAGCTTTCTTT. This translates into CASRRQGEAFF.

The chain combines TRBV28 with TRBJ1-2, with D possibly matching TRBD1 (5 bases). The germline V gene encodes CDR1 MDHEN and CDR2 SYDVKM. Between the trimmed V and J ends, which lost 10 bases and 0 bases, there was a span of 15 bases. This CDR3 has 14 amino acids. The CDR3 sequence: CATPSGGANYGYTF. The CDR3 DNA reads as TGTGCCACCCCATCGGGGGGAGCTAACTATGGCTACACCTTC.

The chain employs TRBV4-2 and TRBJ2-1; TRBD1 agrees at 8 bases. CDR1 is LGHNA, CDR2 YNFKEQ, per germline. Trimming took 8 bases from V and 2 from J; bases not matched to a gene: 8. This CDR3 has 15 residues. CDR3 nucleotides: TGTGCCAGCCGTCAGGGGGCGTTGGCCTACAATGAGCAGTTCTTC. Its translation: CASRQGALAYNEQFF.